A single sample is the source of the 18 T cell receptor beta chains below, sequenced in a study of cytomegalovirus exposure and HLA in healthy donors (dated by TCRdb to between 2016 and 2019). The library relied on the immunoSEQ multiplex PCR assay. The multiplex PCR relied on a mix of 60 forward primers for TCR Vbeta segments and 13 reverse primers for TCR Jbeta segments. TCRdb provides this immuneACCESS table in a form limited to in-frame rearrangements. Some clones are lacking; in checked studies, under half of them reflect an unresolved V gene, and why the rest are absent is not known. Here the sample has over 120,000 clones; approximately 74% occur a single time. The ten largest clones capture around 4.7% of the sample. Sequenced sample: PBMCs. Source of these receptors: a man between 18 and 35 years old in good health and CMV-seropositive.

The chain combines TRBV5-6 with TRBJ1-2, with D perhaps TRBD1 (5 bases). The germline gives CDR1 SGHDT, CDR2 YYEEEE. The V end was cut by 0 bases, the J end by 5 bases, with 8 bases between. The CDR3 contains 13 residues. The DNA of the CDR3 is TGTGCCAGCAGCTTGGGGACAAGTTATGGCTACACCTTC. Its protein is CASSLGTSYGYTF.

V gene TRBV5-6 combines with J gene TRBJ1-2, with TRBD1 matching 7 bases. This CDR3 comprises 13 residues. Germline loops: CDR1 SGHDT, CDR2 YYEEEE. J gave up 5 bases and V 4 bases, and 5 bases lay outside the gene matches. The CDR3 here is CASSLQGEYGYTF. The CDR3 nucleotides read TGTGCCAGCAGCCTCCAGGGGGAGTATGGCTACACCTTC. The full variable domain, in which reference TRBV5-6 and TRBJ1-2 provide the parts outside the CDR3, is DAGVTQSPTHLIKTRGQQVTLRCSPKSGHDTVSWYQQALGQGPQFIFQYYEEEERQRGNFPDRFSGHQFPNYSSELNVNALLLGDSALYLCASSLQGEYGYTFGSGTRLTVV.

The CDR3 spells CASSSGGQATYEQYF. The CDR3 DNA is TGTGCCAGCAGCTCCGGGGGACAGGCTACCTACGAGCAGTACTTC. This rearrangement joins TRBV5-4 to TRBJ2-7, with TRBD1 identical over 8 bases. V lost 3 bases to trimming and J lost 2 bases; unmatched junction nucleotides: 7. CDR1 is SGHNT, CDR2 YYREEE, per germline (reference sequence). The CDR3 covers 15 residues.

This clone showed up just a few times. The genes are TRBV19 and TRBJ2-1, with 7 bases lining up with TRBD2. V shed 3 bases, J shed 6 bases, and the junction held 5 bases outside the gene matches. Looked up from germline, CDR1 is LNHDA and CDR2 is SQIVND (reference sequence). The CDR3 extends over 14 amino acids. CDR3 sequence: CASSMGLLINEQFF. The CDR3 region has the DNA TGTGCCAGTAGTATGGGACTACTCATCAATGAGCAGTTCTTC.

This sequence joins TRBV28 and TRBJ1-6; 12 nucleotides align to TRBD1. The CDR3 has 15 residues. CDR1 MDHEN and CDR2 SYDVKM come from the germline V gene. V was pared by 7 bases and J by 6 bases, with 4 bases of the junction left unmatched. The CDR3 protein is CASTPGQGANSPLHF. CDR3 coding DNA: TGTGCCAGCACACCGGGACAGGGGGCTAATTCACCCCTCCACTTT.

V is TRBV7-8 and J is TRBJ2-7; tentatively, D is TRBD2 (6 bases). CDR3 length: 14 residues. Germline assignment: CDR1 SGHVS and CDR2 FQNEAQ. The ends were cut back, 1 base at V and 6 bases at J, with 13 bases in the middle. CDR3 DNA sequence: TGTGCCAGCAGCTTAGGAGCTAGCGAGGGCGAGCAGTACTTC. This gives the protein CASSLGASEGEQYF.

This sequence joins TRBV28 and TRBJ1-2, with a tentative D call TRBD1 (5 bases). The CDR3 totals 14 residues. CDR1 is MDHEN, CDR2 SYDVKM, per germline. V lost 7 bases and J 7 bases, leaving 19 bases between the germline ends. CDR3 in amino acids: CASKGRPGPTGYTF. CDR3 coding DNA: TGTGCCAGCAAGGGAAGGCCAGGGCCTACTGGCTACACCTTC.

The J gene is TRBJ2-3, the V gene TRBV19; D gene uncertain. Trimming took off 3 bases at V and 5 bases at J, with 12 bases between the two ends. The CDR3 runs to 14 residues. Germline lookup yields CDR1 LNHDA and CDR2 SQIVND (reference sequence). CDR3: CASSIHPPVDTQYF. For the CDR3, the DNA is TGTGCCAGTAGTATTCATCCTCCGGTAGATACGCAGTATTTT.

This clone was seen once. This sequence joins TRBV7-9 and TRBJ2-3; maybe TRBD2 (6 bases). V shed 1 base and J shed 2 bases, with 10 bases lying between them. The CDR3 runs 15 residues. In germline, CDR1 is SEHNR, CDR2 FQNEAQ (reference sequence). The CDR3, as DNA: TGTGCCAGCAGCTTAGGGAGGGCATTCACAGATACGCAGTATTTT. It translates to CASSLGRAFTDTQYF.

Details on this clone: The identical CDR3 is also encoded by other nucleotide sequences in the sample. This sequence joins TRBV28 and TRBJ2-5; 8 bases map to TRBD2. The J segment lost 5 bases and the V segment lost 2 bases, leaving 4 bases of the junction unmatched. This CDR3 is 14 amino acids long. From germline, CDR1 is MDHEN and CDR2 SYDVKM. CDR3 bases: TGTGCCAGCAGTTTAGCGGGCGGGGGGGAGACCCAGTACTTC. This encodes CASSLAGGGETQYF.

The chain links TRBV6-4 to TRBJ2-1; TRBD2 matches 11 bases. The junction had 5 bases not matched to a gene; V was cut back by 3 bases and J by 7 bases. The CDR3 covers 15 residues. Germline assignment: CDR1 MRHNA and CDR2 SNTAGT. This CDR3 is CASSETSGDGNEQFF. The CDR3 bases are TGTGCCAGCAGTGAGACTAGCGGGGACGGTAATGAGCAGTTCTTC.

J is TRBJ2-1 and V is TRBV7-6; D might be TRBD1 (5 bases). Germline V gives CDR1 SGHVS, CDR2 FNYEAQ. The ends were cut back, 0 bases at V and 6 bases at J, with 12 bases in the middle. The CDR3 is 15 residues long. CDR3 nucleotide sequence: TGTGCCAGCAGCTTAGCCCACTGGCAGGGCAATGAGCAGTTCTTC. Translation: CASSLAHWQGNEQFF. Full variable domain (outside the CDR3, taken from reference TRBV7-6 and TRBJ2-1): GAGVSQSPRYKVTKRGQDVALRCDPISGHVSLYWYRQALGQGPEFLTYFNYEAQQDKSGLPNDRFSAERPEGSISTLTIQRTEQRDSAMYRCASSLAHWQGNEQFFGPGTRLTVL.

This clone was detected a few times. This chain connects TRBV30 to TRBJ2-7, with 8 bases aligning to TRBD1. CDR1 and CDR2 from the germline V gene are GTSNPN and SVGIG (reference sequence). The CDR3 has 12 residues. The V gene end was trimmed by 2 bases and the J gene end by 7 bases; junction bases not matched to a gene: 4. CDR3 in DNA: TGTGCCTGGAGTAACAGGGGGTTTGAGCAGTACTTC. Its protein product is CAWSNRGFEQYF.

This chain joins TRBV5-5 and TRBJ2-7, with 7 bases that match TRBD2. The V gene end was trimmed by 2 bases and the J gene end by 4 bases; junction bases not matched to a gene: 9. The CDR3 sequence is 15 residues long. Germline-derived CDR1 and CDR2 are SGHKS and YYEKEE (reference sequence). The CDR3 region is CASSFRSGDFYEQYF. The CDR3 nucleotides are TGTGCCAGCAGCTTTCGGAGCGGGGATTTTTACGAGCAGTACTTC.

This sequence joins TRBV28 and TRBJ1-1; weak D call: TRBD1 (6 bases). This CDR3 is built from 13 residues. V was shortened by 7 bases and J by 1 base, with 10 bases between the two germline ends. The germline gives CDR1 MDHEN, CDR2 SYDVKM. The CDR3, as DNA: TGTGCCAGCATGAAACAGGGGAACACTGAAGCTTTCTTT. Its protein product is CASMKQGNTEAFF. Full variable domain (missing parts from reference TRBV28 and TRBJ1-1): DVKVTQSSRYLVKRTGEKVFLECVQDMDHENMFWYRQDPGLGLRLIYFSYDVKMKEKGDIPEGYSVSREKKERFSLILESASTNQTSMYLCASMKQGNTEAFFGQGTRLTVV.

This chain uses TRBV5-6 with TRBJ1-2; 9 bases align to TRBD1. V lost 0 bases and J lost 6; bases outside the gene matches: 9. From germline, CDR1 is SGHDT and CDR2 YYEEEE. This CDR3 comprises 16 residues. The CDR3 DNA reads TGTGCCAGCAGCTTGGGGTGGGACAGGGAATATGATGGCTACACCTTC. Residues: CASSLGWDREYDGYTF.

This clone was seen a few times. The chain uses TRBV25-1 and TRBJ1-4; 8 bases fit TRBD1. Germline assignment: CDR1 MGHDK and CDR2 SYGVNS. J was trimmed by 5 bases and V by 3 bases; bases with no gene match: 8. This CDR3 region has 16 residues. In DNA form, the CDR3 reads TGTGCCAGCAGTGACATTCTACAGGGGGAAAATGAAAAACTGTTTTTT. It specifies CASSDILQGENEKLFF.

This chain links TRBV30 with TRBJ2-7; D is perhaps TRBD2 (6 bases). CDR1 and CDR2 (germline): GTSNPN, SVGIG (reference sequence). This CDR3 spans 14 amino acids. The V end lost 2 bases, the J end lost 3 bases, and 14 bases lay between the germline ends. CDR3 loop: CAWSPAGSSYEQYF. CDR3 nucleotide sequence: TGTGCCTGGAGTCCCGCGGGGAGCAGCTACGAGCAGTACTTC.